These T cell receptor beta chains were read from a single sample in a study of cytomegalovirus exposure and HLA in healthy donors. Data came from immunoSEQ multiplex PCR; TCRdb stores just in-frame clones and leaves some out. The table has 250,000 to 300,000 clones, approximately 86% seen once. The specimen sequenced was PBMCs. These receptors originate from a woman younger than 30 in good health and CMV-seronegative. CDR3s include the opening cysteine and the closing phenylalanine or tryptophan. A D gene is named only where the DNA matches it firmly. The listing skips clone size in some rows; elsewhere it reads once, few, many or a size class.

few	TRBD2	TRBV5-1	TRBJ2-2	CASSPLAGVNTGELFF	TGCGCCAGCAGCCCTCTAGCGGGGGTAAACACCGGGGAGCTGTTTTTT
few	TRBD1	TRBV6-1	TRBJ1-2	CAGQTANYGYTF	TGTGCGGGACAGACCGCTAACTATGGCTACACCTTC
.	.	TRBV4-3	TRBJ1-2	CASSQGSGIGHGYTF	TGCGCCAGCAGCCAAGGATCAGGGATCGGACATGGCTACACCTTC
.	.	TRBV18	TRBJ2-4	CASSPMDSNIQYF	TGTGCCAGCTCACCGATGGACAGCAACATTCAGTACTTC
.	TRBD2	TRBV9	TRBJ2-3	CASSPRLAGITDTQYF	TGTGCCAGCAGCCCGCGACTAGCGGGAATCACAGATACGCAGTATTTT
.	TRBD2	TRBV7-2	TRBJ2-5	CASSPKPTSGETQYF	TGTGCCAGCAGCCCGAAACCGACTAGCGGAGAGACCCAGTACTTC
.	.	TRBV9	TRBJ2-1	CASSVPGDDEQFF	TGTGCCAGCAGCGTTCCGGGGGATGATGAGCAGTTCTTC
.	TRBD1	TRBV9	TRBJ1-4	CASSPRTGGSEKLFF	TGTGCCAGCAGCCCGAGGACAGGGGGCAGTGAAAAACTGTTTTTT
.	.	TRBV5-1	TRBJ2-6	CASSLEGESAVLTF	TGCGCCAGCAGCTTGGAGGGGGAGTCCGCCGTCCTGACTTTC
few	.	TRBV7-9	TRBJ1-2	CASRTGGNYGYTF	TGTGCCAGCAGGACAGGTGGGAACTATGGCTACACCTTC
.	.	TRBV27	TRBJ1-1	CASRLTLNTEAFF	TGTGCCAGCAGACTTACCCTGAACACTGAAGCTTTCTTT
once	.	TRBV6-1	TRBJ1-5	CASSGALSRQPQHF	TGTGCCAGCAGCGGAGCTTTAAGTAGGCAGCCCCAGCATTTT
.	.	TRBV6-4	TRBJ1-6	CASSETEEPNSPLHF	TGTGCCAGCAGTGAGACGGAGGAGCCCAATTCACCCCTCCACTTT
.	.	TRBV7-9	TRBJ1-1	CASSFVTGVHEAFF	TGTGCCAGCAGCTTTGTCACCGGGGTTCATGAAGCTTTCTTT
few	.	TRBV27	TRBJ1-2	CASSLYDGGPRGYTF	TGTGCCAGCAGTTTGTATGACGGAGGGCCGCGCGGCTACACCTTC
.	TRBD1	TRBV9	TRBJ1-1	CASSAGTGDTEAFF	TGTGCCAGCAGCGCCGGGACAGGAGACACTGAAGCTTTCTTT
few	.	TRBV4-3	TRBJ1-2	CASSQENSLGYTF	TGCGCCAGCAGCCAAGAGAACAGTCTTGGCTACACCTTC
.	.	TRBV6-5	TRBJ2-5	CASSYSLGRREETQYF	TGTGCCAGCAGTTACTCGTTGGGCAGGAGGGAAGAGACCCAGTACTTC
.	.	TRBV11-3	TRBJ2-7	CASSFTAGGSYEQYF	TGTGCCAGCAGCTTCACAGCCGGGGGCTCCTACGAGCAGTACTTC
.	.	TRBV5-6	TRBJ2-1	CASSFRGYNEQFF	TGTGCCAGCAGCTTCCGGGGGTACAATGAGCAGTTCTTC
.	TRBD1	TRBV11-2	TRBJ1-2	CASSLGTGSGGYTF	TGTGCCAGCAGCTTGGGGACAGGGAGTGGTGGCTACACCTTC
.	.	TRBV27	TRBJ1-6	CASSLHRSPLHF	TGTGCCAGCAGTTTACACCGGTCACCCCTCCACTTT
few	TRBD2	TRBV27	TRBJ2-3	CASSPVPSGTQDTQYF	TGTGCCAGCAGTCCCGTCCCTAGCGGGACCCAAGATACGCAGTATTTT
.	.	TRBV18	TRBJ1-5	CASSPGERQPQHF	TGTGCCAGCTCACCAGGGGAGAGGCAGCCCCAGCATTTT
.	TRBD1	TRBV19	TRBJ1-2	CASSIVWQGAPRDGYTF	TGTGCCAGTAGTATAGTGTGGCAGGGGGCGCCCCGCGACGGCTACACCTTC
.	TRBD1	TRBV6-5	TRBJ1-1	CASSYGRGVTEAFF	TGTGCCAGCAGTTACGGCAGGGGGGTCACTGAAGCTTTCTTT
.	.	TRBV18	TRBJ2-7	CASSRILQGRSYEQYF	TGTGCCAGCTCACGCATATTACAGGGCCGCTCCTACGAGCAGTACTTC
.	.	TRBV6-1	TRBJ1-4	CASSEGAGIPNEKLFF	TGTGCCAGCAGTGAAGGGGCAGGGATCCCTAATGAAAAACTGTTTTTT
.	TRBD1	TRBV5-1	TRBJ2-7	CASKFSWTGGSEQYF	TGCGCCAGCAAATTCAGTTGGACAGGGGGGTCCGAGCAGTACTTC
.	.	TRBV10-3	TRBJ2-1	CAIRGRGDSYNEQFF	TGTGCCATCAGGGGGAGGGGGGACTCCTACAATGAGCAGTTCTTC
.	.	TRBV14	TRBJ2-7	CASSLTRLALEQYF	TGTGCCAGCAGCCTGACTAGACTTGCTCTCGAGCAGTACTTC
.	.	TRBV9	TRBJ1-1	CASSVAGAEAFF	TGTGCCAGCAGCGTAGCGGGTGCTGAAGCTTTCTTT
.	.	TRBV29-1	TRBJ2-7	CSVADLTRHSYEQYF	TGCAGCGTTGCAGATCTGACTCGCCACTCCTACGAGCAGTACTTC
.	.	TRBV5-1	TRBJ2-1	CASSLALAEQFF	TGCGCCAGCAGCTTGGCTTTGGCTGAGCAGTTCTTC
.	TRBD1	TRBV7-6	TRBJ2-7	CASSLANRDRGYEQYF	TGTGCCAGCAGCTTAGCGAACCGGGACAGGGGCTACGAGCAGTACTTC
.	.	TRBV25-1	TRBJ1-2	CASSELVGANYGYTF	TGTGCCAGCAGTGAGTTGGTGGGAGCTAACTATGGCTACACCTTC
.	.	TRBV7-3	TRBJ1-1	CASSSTTGNTEAFF	TGTGCCAGCAGCTCGACGACAGGGAACACTGAAGCTTTCTTT
.	TRBD1	TRBV6-1	TRBJ1-1	CASTGDTEAFF	TGTGCTAGCACAGGGGACACTGAAGCTTTCTTT
.	.	TRBV11-1	TRBJ2-1	CASSSRQDNEQFF	TGTGCCAGCAGCTCTCGACAGGACAATGAGCAGTTCTTC
.	TRBD1	TRBV7-2	TRBJ2-7	CASSSGTGGAGEQYF	TGTGCCAGCAGCTCAGGGACAGGGGGCGCGGGAGAGCAGTACTTC
.	TRBD1	TRBV11-3	TRBJ1-1	CASSLQGDTEAFF	TGTGCCAGCAGCTTACAGGGGGACACTGAAGCTTTCTTT
.	TRBD2	TRBV6-5	TRBJ2-7	CASSYSVLAGGGRQYF	TGTGCCAGCAGTTACTCGGTACTAGCGGGAGGAGGAAGGCAGTACTTC
.	TRBD1	TRBV5-4	TRBJ2-1	CASSLRDRPSNEQFF	TGTGCCAGCAGCTTAAGGGACAGACCTAGCAATGAGCAGTTCTTC
.	TRBD1	TRBV6-5	TRBJ1-2	CASRGQGATNYGYTF	TGTGCCAGCAGGGGACAGGGGGCAACTAACTATGGCTACACCTTC
once	TRBD1	TRBV30	TRBJ2-7	CACTDRDRTSSYEQYF	TGTGCCTGTACCGACAGGGATCGCACTAGCTCCTACGAGCAGTACTTC
few	TRBD2	TRBV9	TRBJ2-7	CASSVGAGASYEQYF	TGTGCCAGCAGCGTAGGAGCGGGAGCGTCCTACGAGCAGTACTTC
few	TRBD1	TRBV29-1	TRBJ2-7	CSVLQGTYEQYF	TGCAGCGTACTACAGGGGACCTACGAGCAGTACTTC
.	.	TRBV6-4	TRBJ2-7	CASSVDSGASYEQYF	TGTGCCAGCAGTGTCGACAGTGGGGCATCCTACGAGCAGTACTTC
.	.	TRBV30	TRBJ2-1	CAWSSVIRRGGRNEQFF	TGTGCCTGGAGCTCTGTAATTAGGAGGGGAGGTAGGAATGAGCAGTTCTTC
.	TRBD1	TRBV2	TRBJ2-3	CASSRLQGGLDTQYF	TGTGCCAGCAGCCGACTACAGGGGGGATTAGATACGCAGTATTTT
.	TRBD1	TRBV5-1	TRBJ1-5	CASSLDDRDNQPQHF	TGCGCCAGCAGCTTGGACGACAGGGACAATCAGCCCCAGCATTTT
.	.	TRBV11-2	TRBJ1-5	CASSSRNQPQHF	TGTGCCAGCAGCTCGAGGAATCAGCCCCAGCATTTT
.	.	TRBV29-1	TRBJ1-2	CSVDSDGYTF	TGCAGCGTTGATAGCGATGGCTACACCTTC
.	TRBD1	TRBV4-1	TRBJ1-3	CASSQDWGTAEGNTIYF	TGCGCCAGCAGCCAAGATTGGGGGACAGCCGAAGGAAACACCATATATTTT